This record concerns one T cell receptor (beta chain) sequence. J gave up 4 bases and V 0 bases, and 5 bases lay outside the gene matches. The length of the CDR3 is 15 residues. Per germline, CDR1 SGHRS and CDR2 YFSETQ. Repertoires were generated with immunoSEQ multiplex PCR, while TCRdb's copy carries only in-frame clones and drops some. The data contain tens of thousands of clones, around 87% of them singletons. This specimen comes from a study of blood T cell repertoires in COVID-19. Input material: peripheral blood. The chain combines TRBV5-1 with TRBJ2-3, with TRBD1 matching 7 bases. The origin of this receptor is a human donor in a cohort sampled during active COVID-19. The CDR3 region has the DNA TGCGCCAGCAGCTTGGTCGGGGACAGCTCAGATACGCAGTATTTT. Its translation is CASSLVGDSSDTQYF.